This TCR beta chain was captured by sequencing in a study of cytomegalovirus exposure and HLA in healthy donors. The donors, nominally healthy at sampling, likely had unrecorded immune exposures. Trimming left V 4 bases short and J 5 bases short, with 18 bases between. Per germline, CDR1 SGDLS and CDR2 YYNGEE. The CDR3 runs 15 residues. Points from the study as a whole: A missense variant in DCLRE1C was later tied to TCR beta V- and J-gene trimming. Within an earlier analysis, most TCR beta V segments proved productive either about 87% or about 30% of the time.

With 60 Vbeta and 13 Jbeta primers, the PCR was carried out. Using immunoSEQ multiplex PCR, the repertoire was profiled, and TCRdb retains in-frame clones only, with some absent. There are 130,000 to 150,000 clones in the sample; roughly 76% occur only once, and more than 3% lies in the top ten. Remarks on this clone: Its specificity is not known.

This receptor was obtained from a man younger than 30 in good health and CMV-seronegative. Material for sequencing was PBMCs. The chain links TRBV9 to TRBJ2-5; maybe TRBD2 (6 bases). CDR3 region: CASSPRRDGGETQYF. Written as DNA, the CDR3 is TGTGCCAGCAGCCCCAGAAGGGACGGAGGGGAGACCCAGTACTTC. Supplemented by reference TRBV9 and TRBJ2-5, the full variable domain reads DSGVTQTPKHLITATGQRVTLRCSPRSGDLSVYWYQQSLDQGLQFLIQYYNGEERAKGNILERFSAQQFPDLHSELNLSSLELGDSALYFCASSPRRDGGETQYFGPGTRLLVL.